The clone carrying this T cell receptor (beta chain) has at least ten counts. What it binds is not known. Samples came from axillary lymph nodes draining the breast cancer. The data were obtained in a study of breast tumors, draining lymph nodes, adjacent tissues. Study-level points and caveats: That most tumor T cells come from lymph nodes remained unproven. The data were judged consistent with most tumor T cells coming from lymph node and expanding in tumor. Luminal-like breast cancer showed significantly greater tumor-nontumor repertoire similarity than basal-like breast cancer did.

The V and J ends lost 1 base and 7 bases respectively, with 13 bases between them. The length of the CDR3 is 14 residues. Germline loops: CDR1 SGHDN, CDR2 FVKESK. Via MiXCR, TCRdb re-called the multiplex PCR reads, giving one row per CDR3 protein. The table lists 150,000 to 200,000 distinct CDR3 sequences, around 33% of them singletons, with roughly 4.3% in the top ten. This clonotype originated in a female donor with breast cancer. Some clones in this sample may be carry-over from other donors' samples. The rearrangement links TRBV14 to TRBJ1-2; D not certain. The sample was axillary lymph node tissue. In nucleotides, the CDR3 is TGTGCCAGCAGCCAAGCTGTGACCTCGCGTGGCTACACCTTC. Protein sequence: CASSQAVTSRGYTF.